The rows below give T cell receptor beta chains drawn from one sample of a study of cytomegalovirus exposure and HLA in healthy donors. Sequenced by immunoSEQ multiplex PCR; TCRdb stores in-frame clones only, minus some. The sample yields around 100,000 clones, 10% seen once. Sequenced material: PBMCs. The receptors were sampled from a man between 40 and 49 years old in good health and CMV-seropositive. The conserved cysteine and the conserved F or W are not part of the CDR3 here. Fields, in order: V gene, J gene, CDR3 protein.

V gene: TRBV4-3
J gene: TRBJ2-4
CDR3 protein: ASSQDGAGAKNIQY

V gene: TRBV2
J gene: TRBJ2-7
CDR3 protein: ASTPGASEQY

V gene: TRBV30
J gene: TRBJ1-2
CDR3 protein: AHTAGLKGYT

V gene: TRBV7-2
J gene: TRBJ2-5
CDR3 protein: ASSLDGETQY

V gene: TRBV28
J gene: TRBJ2-7
CDR3 protein: ASSSLTSGRVGEQY

V gene: TRBV14
J gene: TRBJ2-7
CDR3 protein: ASSQDRGGYEQY

V gene: TRBV5-6
J gene: TRBJ2-2
CDR3 protein: ASSLNKTGRELF

V gene: TRBV19
J gene: TRBJ2-4
CDR3 protein: ASSRIQGAVFGKNIQY

V gene: TRBV27
J gene: TRBJ2-3
CDR3 protein: ASSSTVPGTQLTDTQY

V gene: TRBV5-6
J gene: TRBJ1-2
CDR3 protein: ASSLQGAGT

V gene: TRBV28
J gene: TRBJ2-1
CDR3 protein: ASSFRGEQF

V gene: TRBV29-1
J gene: TRBJ2-1
CDR3 protein: SVAGSGSNNEQF

V gene: TRBV4-1
J gene: TRBJ1-3
CDR3 protein: ASSQPRVSGNTIY

V gene: TRBV7-9
J gene: TRBJ1-4
CDR3 protein: ASSPDSDREKLF

V gene: TRBV7-9
J gene: TRBJ2-2
CDR3 protein: ASSSGAGGYTGELF

V gene: TRBV14
J gene: TRBJ1-4
CDR3 protein: ASSQAWPGTGVEKLF

V gene: TRBV2
J gene: TRBJ2-1
CDR3 protein: ALAQGSYNEQF

V gene: TRBV6-1
J gene: TRBJ2-5
CDR3 protein: ASSATSRGEETQY

V gene: TRBV7-3
J gene: TRBJ2-2
CDR3 protein: ASSRQGPANTGELF

V gene: TRBV18
J gene: TRBJ2-1
CDR3 protein: ASSARTLNSYNEQF

V gene: TRBV6-6
J gene: TRBJ2-3
CDR3 protein: ASSNEGAEYTDTQY

V gene: TRBV9
J gene: TRBJ2-5
CDR3 protein: ASSATGFQETQY

V gene: TRBV6-5
J gene: TRBJ2-7
CDR3 protein: ASSSRTGSYEQY

V gene: TRBV15
J gene: TRBJ2-7
CDR3 protein: ATSIPEALSYEQY

V gene: TRBV5-1
J gene: TRBJ1-3
CDR3 protein: ASSGASSGNTIY

V gene: TRBV25-1
J gene: TRBJ2-5
CDR3 protein: ASSGAGQETQY

V gene: TRBV18
J gene: TRBJ2-7
CDR3 protein: ASSLRTGSYEQY

V gene: TRBV16
J gene: TRBJ1-5
CDR3 protein: ASSPLGVSNQPQH

V gene: TRBV7-7
J gene: TRBJ2-7
CDR3 protein: ASSLGAGPSYEQY

V gene: TRBV5-1
J gene: TRBJ2-7
CDR3 protein: ASSLGRGPYEQY

V gene: TRBV4-1
J gene: TRBJ1-4
CDR3 protein: ASSQTGTGGEKLF

V gene: TRBV5-1
J gene: TRBJ1-1
CDR3 protein: ASSFRDTEAF

V gene: TRBV27
J gene: TRBJ2-1
CDR3 protein: ASRLAGGRNEQF

V gene: TRBV7-9
J gene: TRBJ2-3
CDR3 protein: ASSLGVVAGGGTDTQY

V gene: TRBV4-2
J gene: TRBJ2-3
CDR3 protein: ASSQGAFLSVAGATDTQY

V gene: TRBV5-1
J gene: TRBJ2-7
CDR3 protein: ASSPESAYEQY

V gene: TRBV4-2
J gene: TRBJ2-6
CDR3 protein: ASSQEGSNSGANVLT

V gene: TRBV12-5
J gene: TRBJ1-3
CDR3 protein: ASGLGPIGNTIY

V gene: TRBV25-1
J gene: TRBJ2-5
CDR3 protein: ASSKTGGDQETQY

V gene: TRBV4-3
J gene: TRBJ2-7
CDR3 protein: ASSQARGMSYEQY

V gene: TRBV7-9
J gene: TRBJ2-5
CDR3 protein: ASSPGIKETQY

V gene: TRBV27
J gene: TRBJ2-3
CDR3 protein: ASSSLAGSTDTQY

V gene: TRBV9
J gene: TRBJ2-2
CDR3 protein: ASSVAGVGTGELF

V gene: TRBV11-2
J gene: TRBJ1-1
CDR3 protein: ASSSKINTEAF

V gene: TRBV9
J gene: TRBJ1-4
CDR3 protein: ASSVGRDLGEKLF

V gene: TRBV11-3
J gene: TRBJ2-4
CDR3 protein: ASSGDTKNIQY

V gene: TRBV18
J gene: TRBJ1-5
CDR3 protein: ASSPGTANQPQH

V gene: TRBV6-6
J gene: TRBJ2-7
CDR3 protein: ASSFIALSPYEQY